One and the same sample provided the 14 T cell receptor beta chains below, sequenced in a study of shared clonotypes between healthy human individuals. As defined, naive CD8 cells were CD45RO-negative and positively selected for CCR7, with terminally differentiated effector memory CD45RA+ cells excluded. Sequencing was performed with immunoSEQ multiplex PCR; in TCRdb, only in-frame clones are kept and a portion is missing. The sample has about 580,000 clones, 98% seen once; the top ten hold less than 0.35%. Sequenced: naive CD8+ T cells sorted from blood. The receptors originated from a man between 25 and 39 years old in good health.

This clone showed up just once. Distinct nucleotide sequences in the sample also encode this CDR3. The chain couples TRBV9 to TRBJ1-5; D possibly corresponds to TRBD1 (5 bases). This CDR3 contains 14 residues. Germline V gene sequence: CDR1 SGDLS, CDR2 YYNGEE. Deletions cut 2 bases from V and 1 base from J, with 7 bases between. The CDR3 here is CASSVGDSNQPQHF. In DNA form, the CDR3 reads TGTGCCAGCAGCGTGGGGGACAGCAATCAGCCCCAGCATTTT. The whole variable domain, filled in from reference TRBV9 and TRBJ1-5, reads DSGVTQTPKHLITATGQRVTLRCSPRSGDLSVYWYQQSLDQGLQFLIQYYNGEERAKGNILERFSAQQFPDLHSELNLSSLELGDSALYFCASSVGDSNQPQHFGDGTRLSIL.

The V gene is TRBV5-6, the J gene TRBJ2-7, with D possibly TRBD1 on 6 matching bases. The CDR3 consists of 15 residues. CDR1 and CDR2 from the germline V gene are SGHDT and YYEEEE. V dropped 1 base and J dropped 6 bases, with 17 bases sitting between them. The CDR3 DNA reads as TGTGCCAGCAGCTTGTCGACAGGATTAGAATCCGAGCAGTACTTC. This gives the protein CASSLSTGLESEQYF. Combining the CDR3 with reference TRBV5-6 and TRBJ2-7 gives the whole variable domain DAGVTQSPTHLIKTRGQQVTLRCSPKSGHDTVSWYQQALGQGPQFIFQYYEEEERQRGNFPDRFSGHQFPNYSSELNVNALLLGDSALYLCASSLSTGLESEQYFGPGTRLTVT.

The V and J genes are TRBV4-1 and TRBJ2-7; 9 positions match TRBD2. The CDR3 sequence is 14 residues long. Trimming took 4 bases from V and 3 from J; bases not matched to a gene: 4. CDR1 and CDR2 (germline): MGHRA, YSYEKL. The CDR3 sequence: CASSPIAGDYEQYF. As DNA, the CDR3 is TGCGCCAGCAGCCCAATAGCGGGAGACTACGAGCAGTACTTC.

This clone was seen just once. The sample carries other DNA sequences with the same CDR3. The chain recombines TRBV9 with TRBJ2-3, with 7 positions matching TRBD2. V dropped 0 bases and J dropped 4; count of bases not matched to a gene: 5. Germline V gene sequence: CDR1 SGDLS, CDR2 YYNGEE. The CDR3 totals 15 residues. For the CDR3, the DNA is TGTGCCAGCAGCGTAGGAGGGAGGGGCCCAGATACGCAGTATTTT. Translation: CASSVGGRGPDTQYF.

The CDR3 here is CASRLSGSVDEQYF. DNA of the CDR3: TGTGCCAGCAGACTTAGCGGGAGTGTTGACGAGCAGTACTTC. The V gene is TRBV7-2, the J gene TRBJ2-7; 9 nucleotides agree with TRBD2. Per the germline V gene, CDR1 is SGHTA and CDR2 is FQGNSA. Trimming took 6 bases from V and 5 from J; bases not matched to a gene: 8. The CDR3 loop spans 14 amino acids. Drawing the rest from reference TRBV7-2 and TRBJ2-7, the complete variable domain is GAGVSQSPSNKVTEKGKDVELRCDPISGHTALYWYRQSLGQGLEFLIYFQGNSAPDKSGLPSDRFSAERTGGSVSTLTIQRTQQEDSAVYLCASRLSGSVDEQYFGPGTRLTVT.

The chain links TRBV10-3 to TRBJ2-7; D gene ambiguous. V was trimmed by 4 bases and J by 3 bases, leaving 7 bases between them. From germline, CDR1 is ENHRY and CDR2 SYGVKD. The CDR3 has 12 amino acids. This CDR3 reads CAISGGFYEQYF. The CDR3 nucleotides read TGTGCCATCAGTGGGGGATTCTACGAGCAGTACTTC.

This chain links TRBV7-9 with TRBJ2-1, with 11 positions matching TRBD2. V dropped 0 bases and J dropped 6; count of bases not matched to a gene: 4. Germline CDR1 reads SEHNR; CDR2 reads FQNEAQ (reference sequence). The CDR3 runs 16 residues. The CDR3 is CASSLAATSGSNEQFF. For the CDR3, the DNA is TGTGCCAGCAGCTTAGCGGCCACTAGCGGGAGCAATGAGCAGTTCTTC.

This sequence joins TRBV30 and TRBJ2-5, with a tentative D call TRBD2 (5 bases). The CDR3 loop spans 16 amino acids. The V gene's germline CDR1 is GTSNPN and CDR2 SVGIG (reference sequence). The V end was cut by 8 bases, the J end by 3 bases, with 25 bases between. In DNA, the CDR3 is TGTGCCCGATCCCCGGGCCAGACTAAAACTGAAGAGACCCAGTACTTC. It codes for CARSPGQTKTEETQYF.

J is TRBJ1-1 and V is TRBV29-1, with no clear D. CDR1 SQVTM and CDR2 ANQGSEA come from the germline V gene. The CDR3 has 11 residues. With 8 bases removed from V and 1 base from J, the gap between germline ends came to 8 bases. The chain's CDR3 is CSYNRNTEAFF. Written as DNA, the CDR3 is TGCAGCTATAACAGGAACACTGAAGCTTTCTTT.

Only one count was recorded for this clone. V gene TRBV27 combines with J gene TRBJ2-7, with 8 nucleotides matching TRBD2. The V gene end was trimmed by 8 bases and the J gene end by 2 bases; junction bases not matched to a gene: 5. Germline CDR1 reads MNHEY; CDR2 reads SMNVEV (reference sequence). The CDR3 has 13 residues. CDR3 protein: CASFSGAPYEQYF. Written as DNA, the CDR3 is TGTGCCAGCTTTAGCGGGGCCCCCTACGAGCAGTACTTC.

In regard to this clone: Other DNA sequences from this sample encode an identical CDR3 as well. V and J are TRBV29-1 and TRBJ1-3; tentatively, D is TRBD1 (6 bases). Trimming removed 6 bases at V and 0 bases at J, with 9 bases between. This CDR3 comprises 13 residues. CDR1 and CDR2 from the germline V gene are SQVTM and ANQGSEA. The CDR3 loop reads CSVETGSGNTIYF. The CDR3 coding sequence is TGCAGCGTCGAGACAGGCTCTGGAAACACCATATATTTT.

CDR3 region: CASSVAAGLRDRGYTGELFF. The CDR3 DNA reads TGTGCCAGCAGCGTAGCAGCGGGGCTGCGAGACAGGGGGTACACCGGGGAGCTGTTTTTT. The chain uses TRBV9 and TRBJ2-2, with 9 bases matching TRBD1. The CDR3 loop spans 20 amino acids. J gave up 3 bases and V 0 bases, and 15 bases lay outside the gene matches. Germline V gene lookup returns CDR1 SGDLS and CDR2 YYNGEE.

The V and J genes are TRBV7-9 and TRBJ2-7; D might be TRBD1 (6 bases). This CDR3 spans 15 amino acids. Trimming removed 5 bases from V and 2 bases from J, with 16 bases in between. Germline V gene data show CDR1 as SEHNR and CDR2 as FQNEAQ (reference sequence). The CDR3 sequence: CASSGGNRAAYEQYF. The CDR3 bases are TGTGCCAGCAGCGGGGGAAACAGGGCCGCCTACGAGCAGTACTTC.

The rearrangement joins TRBV28 to TRBJ2-7, with a possible D match to TRBD2 (5 bases). This CDR3 has 15 residues. The V gene's germline CDR1 is MDHEN and CDR2 SYDVKM. V gave up 11 bases and J gave up 0 bases, with 20 bases separating them. CDR3: CAVGTTSGSSYEQYF. For the CDR3, the DNA is TGTGCCGTTGGTACCACCAGCGGAAGCTCCTACGAGCAGTACTTC.